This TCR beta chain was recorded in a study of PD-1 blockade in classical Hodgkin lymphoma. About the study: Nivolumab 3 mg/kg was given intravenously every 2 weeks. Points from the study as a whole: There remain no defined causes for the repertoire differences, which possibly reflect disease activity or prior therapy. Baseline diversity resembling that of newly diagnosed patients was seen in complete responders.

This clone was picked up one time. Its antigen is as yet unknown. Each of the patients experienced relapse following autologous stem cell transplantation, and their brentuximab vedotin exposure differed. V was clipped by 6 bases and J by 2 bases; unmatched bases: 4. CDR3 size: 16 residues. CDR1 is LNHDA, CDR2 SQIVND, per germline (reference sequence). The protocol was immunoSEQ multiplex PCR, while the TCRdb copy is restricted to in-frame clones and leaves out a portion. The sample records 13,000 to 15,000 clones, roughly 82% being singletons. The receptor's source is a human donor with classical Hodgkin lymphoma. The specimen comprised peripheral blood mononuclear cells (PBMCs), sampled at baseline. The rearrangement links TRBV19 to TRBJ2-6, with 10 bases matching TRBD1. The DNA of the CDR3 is TGTGCCAGTAGGGGGACAGGGGAGACTGGGGCCAACGTCCTGACTTTC. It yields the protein CASRGTGETGANVLTF.